This TCR beta chain was sequenced in a study of identical twins. TCRdb re-called the 5' RACE reads through MiXCR, storing one row per CDR3 protein. The sample records 200,000 to 250,000 distinct CDR3 sequences, approximately 8% being singletons. Germline V gives CDR1 MDHEN, CDR2 SYDVKM. Trimming took off 9 bases at V and 1 base at J, with 9 bases between the two ends. The CDR3 contains 12 residues. This clonotype showed up just a few times. Its matching antigen is unknown. The study, taken as a whole, reports: Compared with models, monozygotic twins showed more out-of-frame TCR alpha sharing. Cord blood's abundant beta clonotypes had fewer insertions, unlike memory repertoires. It was cross-sectional statistical analysis, not following the same donors, that the conclusions relied on.

In addition, the sample was reused for a study of yellow fever vaccine responses in identical twins.

V usage is TRBV28 and J usage is TRBJ1-2; D may be TRBD1 (5 bases). Sequencing was carried out using CD8+ T cells sorted from blood. The clonotype originates from a woman between 18 and 29 years old in good health. The DNA of the CDR3 is TGTGCCAGTTTGACAGATAACTATGGCTACACCTTC. Translating it yields CASLTDNYGYTF.